This is a list of T cell receptor beta chains from one sample in a study of cytomegalovirus exposure and HLA in healthy donors. The repertoire was sequenced with immunoSEQ multiplex PCR; TCRdb's copy has only in-frame clones and lacks some. The sample holds fewer than 140,000 clones, under 80% seen once. Specimen: PBMCs. Source of these receptors: a man aged 55 to 70 in good health and CMV-seronegative. The CDR3 runs from the conserved cysteine through the conserved F or W. The D gene is left open where the match is weak. Rows give clone size only sometimes, using once, few, many, or a class for an expanded clone.

clone_size	j_call	cdr3_length	v_call	d_call	cdr3_nt	cdr3_aa
few	TRBJ2-6	18	TRBV7-3	-	TGTGCCAGCAGCTCCGGACTACAATACAGCTCTGGGGCCAACGTCCTGACTTTC	CASSSGLQYSSGANVLTF
-	TRBJ1-4	15	TRBV18	-	TGTGCCAGCTCACCCCTCGGAGCGGTCGGTGAAAAACTGTTTTTT	CASSPLGAVGEKLFF
-	TRBJ2-7	15	TRBV27	TRBD2	TGTGCCAGCAATCCCTCGGGGGGGCGGTTCTACGAGCAGTACTTC	CASNPSGGRFYEQYF
-	TRBJ1-5	13	TRBV2	TRBD1	TGTGCCAGCAGGGGGACAGCAAATCAGCCCCAGCATTTT	CASRGTANQPQHF
-	TRBJ2-1	13	TRBV11-2	-	TGTGCCAGCAGCTTAGGACAGCGATATGAGCAGTTCTTC	CASSLGQRYEQFF
once	TRBJ2-5	19	TRBV7-9	-	TGTGCCAGCAGCTTAAGCCACTCGGAGCCCCCACCGGCTGGGGAGACCCAGTACTTC	CASSLSHSEPPPAGETQYF
-	TRBJ2-3	17	TRBV4-3	TRBD2	TGCGCCAGCAGCCCCGGACTAGCGGGGGGGCCGGTAGATACGCAGTATTTT	CASSPGLAGGPVDTQYF
-	TRBJ2-7	14	TRBV4-3	-	TGCGCCAGATATCGGGGGGCAACCATCTACGAGCAGTACTTC	CARYRGATIYEQYF
-	TRBJ1-5	17	TRBV19	TRBD1	TGTGCCAGTAGTATGGGGACAGGCGCCTATAGCAATCAGCCCCAGCATTTT	CASSMGTGAYSNQPQHF
once	TRBJ1-1	17	TRBV5-1	-	TGCGCCAGCAGCTTGGAGTTAAGGACAGTCCAGAGCACTGAAGCTTTCTTT	CASSLELRTVQSTEAFF
-	TRBJ1-3	14	TRBV29-1	-	TGCAGCGTAAGACACGGGGACTCTGGAAACACCATATATTTT	CSVRHGDSGNTIYF
-	TRBJ2-1	15	TRBV5-1	TRBD2	TGCGCCAGCAGCGCGGGACTAGCGGGCTACAATGAGCAGTTCTTC	CASSAGLAGYNEQFF
-	TRBJ2-3	16	TRBV7-2	TRBD2	TGTGCCAGCAGCGAAGGGACTAGCGGCAGCACAGATACGCAGTATTTT	CASSEGTSGSTDTQYF
-	TRBJ1-3	18	TRBV7-2	-	TGTGCCAGCAGCTTAGGGGGTCCCGGGGATAGCTTGCGAAACACCATATATTTT	CASSLGGPGDSLRNTIYF
few	TRBJ2-5	12	TRBV2	-	TGTGCCAGCAGTTTAGGGGCCCGGGCCCAGTACTTC	CASSLGARAQYF
-	TRBJ2-7	15	TRBV5-1	TRBD2	TGCGCCAGCAGCTTGGGTATAGCGGGAAACTACGAGCAGTACTTC	CASSLGIAGNYEQYF
-	TRBJ1-4	19	TRBV5-1	TRBD1	TGCGCCAGCAGCCTAAACCAGCCGGGACAGGAAACAACTAATGAAAAACTGTTTTTT	CASSLNQPGQETTNEKLFF
-	TRBJ1-1	14	TRBV11-2	-	TGTGCCAGCAGCTTGTCAGGGTTAGGAACTGAAGCTTTCTTT	CASSLSGLGTEAFF
-	TRBJ1-5	13	TRBV10-3	-	TGTGCCATCAACGGAGAGAGCAATCAGCCCCAGCATTTT	CAINGESNQPQHF
-	TRBJ2-7	14	TRBV21-1	-	TGTGCCAGCAGTAAAGGGACTAGTTCGGACGAGCAGTACTTC	CASSKGTSSDEQYF
-	TRBJ2-7	11	TRBV14	-	TGTGCCAGCAGCGAGAGCTACGAGCAGTACTTC	CASSESYEQYF
-	TRBJ1-1	14	TRBV6-4	TRBD1	TGTGCCGGCAGGGGGAGTTTGGAAGGGACTGAAGCTTTCTTT	CAGRGSLEGTEAFF
-	TRBJ2-1	15	TRBV7-2	TRBD2	TGTGCCAGCAGCCCCCAAGCGGGGCTCTACAATGAGCAGTTCTTC	CASSPQAGLYNEQFF
-	TRBJ1-2	16	TRBV19	-	TGTGCCAGTAGTATCGTACGCGGGAAGGCGGAGAAGGGCTACACCTTC	CASSIVRGKAEKGYTF
-	TRBJ2-2	17	TRBV14	TRBD1	TGTGCCAGCAGCCCCCTCCCACGGGACAGGGGAACCGGGGAGCTGTTTTTT	CASSPLPRDRGTGELFF
-	TRBJ1-2	18	TRBV14	-	TGTGCCAGCAGCCACGGAAATGCCCGGACAAGTGCTAACTATGGCTACACCTTC	CASSHGNARTSANYGYTF
-	TRBJ2-7	15	TRBV4-1	-	TGCGCCAGCAGCCAAGCCCCGAGACAAGGGAGTGAGCAGTACTTC	CASSQAPRQGSEQYF
-	TRBJ2-3	14	TRBV7-9	TRBD2	TGTGCCAGCAGCCTAGCGGGGGGGCGGGATACGCAGTATTTT	CASSLAGGRDTQYF
-	TRBJ1-5	15	TRBV7-8	TRBD1	TGTGCCAGCAGCCGACAGGGGGGAAACAATCAGCCCCAGCATTTT	CASSRQGGNNQPQHF
-	TRBJ2-5	16	TRBV19	TRBD2	TGTGCCAGTAGTACAGCCCAAGGGCGGGGGGGAGAGACCCAGTACTTC	CASSTAQGRGGETQYF
few	TRBJ1-3	16	TRBV9	-	TGTGCCAGCAGCGCCAGGGCCCGAGACTCTGGAAACACCATATATTTT	CASSARARDSGNTIYF
-	TRBJ1-4	16	TRBV23-1	-	TGCGCCAGCAGTCAGAAGCACTGGGGCACTAATGAAAAACTGTTTTTT	CASSQKHWGTNEKLFF